Below, 10 T cell receptor beta chains from the same sample are listed, as sequenced in a study of T-cell memory formation after mild COVID-19. Using its own MiXCR run on the 5' RACE reads, TCRdb lists one record per CDR3 protein. The data show 450,000 to 650,000 distinct CDR3 sequences, about 20% seen once. The material sequenced was PBMCs or a T cell subset sorted from them (not recorded which). The source of these receptors is an adult woman who had mild COVID-19 (a few samples of this study predate the infection). Cell type and time point are not known.

The V gene is TRBV19, the J gene TRBJ2-3; D gene ambiguous. Germline values: CDR1 LNHDA, CDR2 SQIVND (reference sequence). The CDR3 totals 15 residues. V lost 6 bases and J lost 3, with 16 bases in between. CDR3 nucleotide sequence: TGTGCCAGTAGGGAGAAAGGGAAGCTTACAGATACGCAGTATTTT. This gives the protein CASREKGKLTDTQYF. The variable domain in full, with the rest retrieved from reference TRBV19 and TRBJ2-3, is DGGITQSPKYLFRKEGQNVTLSCEQNLNHDAMYWYRQDPGQGLRLIYYSQIVNDFQKGDIAEGYSVSREKKESFPLTVTSAQKNPTAFYLCASREKGKLTDTQYFGPGTRLTVL.

The chain links TRBV7-6 to TRBJ1-4, with D possibly TRBD1 on 6 matching bases. The CDR3 extends over 15 amino acids. The ends were cut back, 4 bases at V and 3 bases at J, with 12 bases in the middle. Germline V gives CDR1 SGHVS, CDR2 FNYEAQ. CDR3 in amino acids: CASSSQTGPNEKLFF. DNA for the CDR3: TGTGCCAGCAGCTCGCAGACAGGCCCTAATGAAAAACTGTTTTTT.

Points on this clonotype: This sequence may be a read error, since a much larger clone differs from it by one base. The J gene is TRBJ2-1, the V gene TRBV21-1; TRBD2 reflects the table's D call only, with no check against the DNA. TRBV21-1 has pseudogene status. CDR3 size: 16 residues. In DNA form, the CDR3 reads TGTGCCAGCAGCAAAGATCTAGCGGGGGGGATACGGGAGCAGTTCTTC. This gives the protein CASSKDLAGGIREQFF.

The CDR3 is CASSYSGSSGTEAFF. For the CDR3, the DNA is TGTGCCAGCAGTTACTCAGGCAGTTCGGGGACTGAAGCTTTCTTT. This sequence joins TRBV6-5 and TRBJ1-1; D unclear. The germline V gene encodes CDR1 MNHEY and CDR2 SVGAGI. Trimming pared 0 bases from V and 5 bases from J, leaving 13 bases between. CDR3 length: 15 residues.

In its sample, this clonotype was seen a few times. The rearrangement uses TRBV19 and TRBJ1-5, with D unclear. The CDR3 consists of 13 residues. The V gene lost 5 bases and the J gene lost 3 bases, with 8 bases spanning the gap. CDR1 LNHDA and CDR2 SQIVND come from the germline V gene (reference sequence). For the CDR3, the DNA is TGTGCCAGTAGTTTCAGCCTCAATCAGCCCCAGCATTTT. Its translation is CASSFSLNQPQHF.

J is TRBJ1-2 and V is TRBV27; possibly TRBD1 for D (6 bases). This CDR3 is built from 13 residues. Trimming removed 6 bases from V and 4 bases from J, with 12 bases in between. Per germline, CDR1 MNHEY and CDR2 SMNVEV (reference sequence). The CDR3, as DNA: TGTGCCAGCAGCCGAGGGGGGAGCTATGGCTACACCTTC. Translation: CASSRGGSYGYTF.

The genes are TRBV30 and TRBJ2-1, with a weak D call TRBD2 (5 bases). Germline CDR1 GTSNPN, CDR2 SVGIG (reference sequence). There are 15 residues in the CDR3. V lost 0 bases, J lost 5 bases, and 14 bases lay in between. This chain's CDR3 is CAWSVLAERDNEQFF. For the CDR3, the DNA is TGTGCCTGGAGTGTATTGGCGGAGAGGGACAATGAGCAGTTCTTC.

This clonotype was recorded a few times. This chain uses TRBV20-1 with TRBJ2-1, with 8 positions matching TRBD1. CDR3 length: 12 residues. V lost 4 bases to trimming and J lost 6 bases; unmatched junction nucleotides: 2. The germline V gene encodes CDR1 DFQATT and CDR2 SNEGSKA (reference sequence). CDR3: CSATTGGNEQFF. The CDR3 DNA reads as TGCAGTGCTACTACAGGGGGCAATGAGCAGTTCTTC.

This clonotype was observed a handful of times. V is TRBV7-3 and J is TRBJ2-2; no clear D gene. CDR3 length: 15 residues. Germline CDR1 SGHTA, CDR2 FQGTGA. The V gene lost 4 bases and the J gene lost 6 bases, with 15 bases spanning the gap. The CDR3 loop is CASSSSAARAGELFF. CDR3 nucleotide sequence: TGTGCCAGCAGCTCTTCGGCGGCACGGGCCGGGGAGCTGTTTTTT.

This clonotype was counted a few times. V is TRBV4-1 and J is TRBJ2-1; possible D gene TRBD1, 5 bases. CDR3 length: 13 residues. Trimming left V 2 bases short and J 6 bases short, with 8 bases between. Germline V gene sequence: CDR1 MGHRA, CDR2 YSYEKL. The CDR3 coding sequence is TGCGCCAGCAGCCAACCCCAGGGCAATGAGCAGTTCTTC. Translation: CASSQPQGNEQFF.